The 2 T cell receptor beta chains below were found in one sample sequenced in a study of T cell repertoires in cytomegalovirus infection. Their target antigens are unknown. TCRdb analysed the reads with MiXCR anew, one entry per CDR3 protein. This sample has 650,000 to 900,000 distinct CDR3 sequences, with about 27% found just once. This material consisted of cultured CD8+ T cells from PBMCs, taken from culture after CMV antigen stimulation. The receptors here all came from a human donor in good health (CMV status not recorded). Some clones in this sample may be carry-over from other donors' samples.

The chain combines TRBV3-1 with TRBJ1-2; TRBD1 matches at 10 bases. V lost 0 bases to trimming and J lost 8 bases; unmatched junction nucleotides: 9. Germline V gene sequence: CDR1 LGHDT, CDR2 YNNKEL (reference sequence). The CDR3 loop spans 16 amino acids. CDR3 in amino acids: CASSQDPPTGGIGYTF. As DNA, the CDR3 is TGTGCCAGCAGCCAAGACCCCCCGACAGGGGGCATCGGCTACACCTTC. The whole variable domain, filled in from reference TRBV3-1 and TRBJ1-2, reads DTAVSQTPKYLVTQMGNDKSIKCEQNLGHDTMYWYKQDSKKFLKIMFSYNNKELIINETVPNRFSPKSPDKAHLNLHINSLELGDSAVYFCASSQDPPTGGIGYTFGSGTRLTVV.

J is TRBJ2-1 and V is TRBV20-1; tentatively, D is TRBD1 (5 bases). The ends were cut back, 4 bases at V and 7 bases at J, with 14 bases in the middle. Per the germline V gene, CDR1 is DFQATT and CDR2 is SNEGSKA (reference sequence). The CDR3 length is 13 residues. The CDR3 bases are TGCAGTGCTAACAATAGGGGAAAGAATGAGCAGTTCTTC. This encodes CSANNRGKNEQFF.